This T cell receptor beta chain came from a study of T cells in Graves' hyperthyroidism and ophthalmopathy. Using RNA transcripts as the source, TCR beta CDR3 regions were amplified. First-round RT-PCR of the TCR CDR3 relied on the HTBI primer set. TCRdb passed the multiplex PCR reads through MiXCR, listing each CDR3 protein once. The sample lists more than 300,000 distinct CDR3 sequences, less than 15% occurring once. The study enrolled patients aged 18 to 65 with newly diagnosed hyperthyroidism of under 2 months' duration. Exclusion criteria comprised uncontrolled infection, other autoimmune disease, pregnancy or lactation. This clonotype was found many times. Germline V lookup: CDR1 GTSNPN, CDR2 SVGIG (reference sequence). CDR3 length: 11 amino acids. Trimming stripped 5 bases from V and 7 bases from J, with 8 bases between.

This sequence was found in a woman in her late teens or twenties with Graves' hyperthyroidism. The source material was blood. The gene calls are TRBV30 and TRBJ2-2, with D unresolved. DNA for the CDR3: TGTGCCTGGCAGGATCTCGGGGAGCTGTTTTTT. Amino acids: CAWQDLGELFF.